This T cell receptor (beta chain) was observed in a study of OX40 agonist ivuxolimab in advanced cancers. Study at large: Among those treated, three patients had partial responses, one with hepatocellular carcinoma and two with cutaneous melanoma.

Measured with immunoSEQ multiplex PCR; TCRdb has only the in-frame clones, and not every one. The repertoire holds about 50,000 clones, with 88% as singletons. Cycle 7 day 1, cycle 4 day 1, and baseline were the timepoints at which blood was sampled. Germline V lookup: CDR1 SGHVS, CDR2 FQNEAQ. CDR3 length equals 13 residues. Trimming shortened V by 5 bases and J by 3 bases, and 11 bases separated the two germline ends. This clonotype was obtained from an adult with an advanced solid tumor such as melanoma, head and neck, liver or kidney cancer. The genes are TRBV7-8 and TRBJ2-7; no reliable D call. The material was CD4+ or CD8+ T cells sorted from blood, obtained in a trial of the OX40 agonist ivuxolimab. Here the CDR3 reads CASSPLSGYEQYF. The CDR3, as DNA: TGTGCCAGCAGCCCGCTTTCGGGCTACGAGCAGTACTTC.